The rows below give T cell receptor beta chains drawn from one sample of a study of CD8 T cells in ankylosing spondylitis. One entry per CDR3 protein, called by TCRdb with MiXCR from the 5' RACE reads. The table records approximately 440,000 distinct CDR3 sequences, approximately 17% of them present only once. What was sequenced was blood, either unsorted or a sorted T cell fraction (not recorded which). Source of these receptors: a male donor with ankylosing spondylitis. Each CDR3 is given with its conserved first and last residue. The order of the fields is clone size, J gene, V gene, D gene, CDR3 protein, CDR3 DNA. A D gene is named only where the DNA matches it firmly. Some rows mark clone size as missing; the rest say once, few, many or name a class of expanded clone.

clone_size: few; j_call: TRBJ2-5; v_call: TRBV29-1; d_call: TRBD1; cdr3_aa: CSGRQGRTQYF; cdr3_nt: TGCAGCGGCCGACAGGGCCGGACCCAGTACTTC
clone_size: .; j_call: TRBJ2-5; v_call: TRBV20-1; d_call: TRBD1; cdr3_aa: CSARTDRGPPKTQYF; cdr3_nt: TGCAGTGCTAGAACGGATAGGGGGCCCCCCAAGACCCAGTACTTC
clone_size: many; j_call: TRBJ1-2; v_call: TRBV5-6; d_call: TRBD1; cdr3_aa: CASSFGDSRYGYTF; cdr3_nt: TGTGCCAGCAGCTTCGGGGACAGCCGCTATGGCTACACCTTC
clone_size: few; j_call: TRBJ2-7; v_call: TRBV4-3; d_call: TRBD2; cdr3_aa: CASSQGLAGASEQYF; cdr3_nt: TGCGCCAGCAGCCAGGGACTAGCGGGAGCCAGCGAGCAGTACTTC
clone_size: .; j_call: TRBJ2-5; v_call: TRBV28; d_call: TRBD2; cdr3_aa: CASNSGEFSGGTQYF; cdr3_nt: TGTGCCAGCAACTCGGGCGAATTTTCGGGGGGGACCCAGTACTTC
clone_size: few; j_call: TRBJ2-7; v_call: TRBV12-3/TRBV12-4; d_call: .; cdr3_aa: CASSSNLNYEQYF; cdr3_nt: TGTGCCAGCAGTTCCAACCTAAACTACGAGCAGTACTTC
clone_size: .; j_call: TRBJ2-1; v_call: TRBV20-1; d_call: .; cdr3_aa: CSARGSAGYNEQFF; cdr3_nt: TGCAGTGCTAGAGGAAGCGCGGGATACAATGAGCAGTTCTTC
clone_size: few; j_call: TRBJ2-7; v_call: TRBV2; d_call: .; cdr3_aa: CASSEDRATAGQYF; cdr3_nt: TGTGCCAGCAGTGAAGATAGGGCCACCGCCGGGCAGTACTTC
clone_size: few; j_call: TRBJ2-2; v_call: TRBV12-3/TRBV12-4; d_call: TRBD2; cdr3_aa: CASGGTSGRGAGELFF; cdr3_nt: TGTGCCAGCGGAGGGACTAGCGGGAGAGGGGCCGGGGAGCTGTTTTTT
clone_size: few; j_call: TRBJ2-3; v_call: TRBV25-1; d_call: TRBD1; cdr3_aa: CASRKTGNTDTQYF; cdr3_nt: TGTGCCAGCAGGAAGACAGGGAACACAGATACGCAGTATTTT
clone_size: .; j_call: TRBJ2-4; v_call: TRBV4-1; d_call: .; cdr3_aa: CASSQVEGLASIAKNIQYF; cdr3_nt: TGCGCCAGCAGCCAAGTTGAAGGGCTGGCCAGCATAGCCAAAAACATTCAGTACTTC
clone_size: few; j_call: TRBJ2-5; v_call: TRBV10-3; d_call: TRBD1; cdr3_aa: CAISEIGQGGEETQYF; cdr3_nt: TGTGCCATCAGTGAAATCGGACAGGGCGGGGAAGAGACCCAGTACTTC
clone_size: .; j_call: TRBJ1-1; v_call: TRBV2; d_call: .; cdr3_aa: CASSDSRTAMNTEAFF; cdr3_nt: TGTGCCAGCAGTGATTCCCGGACAGCAATGAACACTGAAGCTTTCTTT
clone_size: few; j_call: TRBJ2-5; v_call: TRBV7-2; d_call: .; cdr3_aa: CASSLYGSGETQYF; cdr3_nt: TGTGCCAGCAGCTTATACGGGAGTGGAGAGACCCAGTACTTC
clone_size: .; j_call: TRBJ2-1; v_call: TRBV5-1; d_call: .; cdr3_aa: CASSFALGQLNEQFF; cdr3_nt: TGCGCCAGCAGCTTCGCGCTAGGACAGCTTAATGAGCAGTTCTTC
clone_size: .; j_call: TRBJ2-3; v_call: TRBV7-3; d_call: .; cdr3_aa: CASSLMGKPGTDTQYF; cdr3_nt: TGTGCCAGCAGCTTAATGGGGAAACCAGGCACAGATACGCAGTATTTT
clone_size: .; j_call: TRBJ2-2; v_call: TRBV5-1; d_call: .; cdr3_aa: CASSLAKGAGELFF; cdr3_nt: TGCGCCAGCAGCTTGGCAAAGGGGGCCGGGGAGCTGTTTTTT
clone_size: .; j_call: TRBJ2-4; v_call: TRBV20-1; d_call: .; cdr3_aa: CSARDEGRNIQYF; cdr3_nt: TGCAGTGCTAGAGACGAGGGCAGAAACATTCAGTACTTC
clone_size: few; j_call: TRBJ1-2; v_call: TRBV10-2; d_call: .; cdr3_aa: CASSESTRVPSSGYTF; cdr3_nt: TGCGCCAGCAGTGAGTCGACGCGGGTGCCTTCTTCAGGCTACACCTTC
clone_size: few; j_call: TRBJ2-5; v_call: TRBV20-1; d_call: TRBD2; cdr3_aa: CSGGGETQYF; cdr3_nt: TGCAGTGGCGGGGGGGAGACCCAGTACTTC
clone_size: few; j_call: TRBJ1-5; v_call: TRBV2; d_call: TRBD1; cdr3_aa: CASSPPGQGTGQPQHF; cdr3_nt: TGTGCCAGCAGTCCCCCGGGACAGGGTACGGGGCAGCCCCAGCATTTT
clone_size: many; j_call: TRBJ2-1; v_call: TRBV4-3; d_call: TRBD2; cdr3_aa: CASSQEGLAGYNEQFF; cdr3_nt: TGCGCCAGCAGCCAAGAGGGACTAGCGGGATACAATGAGCAGTTCTTC
clone_size: .; j_call: TRBJ1-6; v_call: TRBV25-1; d_call: .; cdr3_aa: CASSGQSDNSPLHF; cdr3_nt: TGTGCCAGCAGTGGACAGTCGGATAATTCACCCCTCCACTTT
clone_size: few; j_call: TRBJ2-7; v_call: TRBV11-2; d_call: TRBD1; cdr3_aa: CASSSTGSYLRYEQYF; cdr3_nt: TGTGCCAGCAGCTCGACAGGGTCCTATTTACGTTACGAGCAGTACTTC
clone_size: few; j_call: TRBJ2-7; v_call: TRBV5-1; d_call: .; cdr3_aa: CASSLSPGHEQYF; cdr3_nt: TGCGCCAGCAGCTTGAGTCCGGGCCACGAGCAGTACTTC
clone_size: few; j_call: TRBJ2-7; v_call: TRBV28; d_call: .; cdr3_aa: CASSPGFREQYF; cdr3_nt: TGTGCCAGCAGTCCGGGATTTCGCGAGCAGTACTTC
clone_size: .; j_call: TRBJ2-7; v_call: TRBV20-1; d_call: .; cdr3_aa: CSAKRADQQYF; cdr3_nt: TGCAGTGCTAAACGGGCCGATCAGCAGTACTTC
clone_size: many; j_call: TRBJ2-3; v_call: TRBV9; d_call: TRBD2; cdr3_aa: CASSVTSGGAVNTQYF; cdr3_nt: TGTGCCAGCAGCGTCACTAGCGGGGGGGCCGTGAATACGCAGTATTTT
clone_size: few; j_call: TRBJ2-3; v_call: TRBV7-3; d_call: TRBD2; cdr3_aa: CASSTKGVAGGRTDTQYF; cdr3_nt: TGTGCCAGCAGCACCAAGGGGGTAGCGGGAGGTAGGACAGATACGCAGTATTTT
clone_size: few; j_call: TRBJ2-7; v_call: TRBV20-1; d_call: TRBD2; cdr3_aa: CSAPRTSGTYEQYF; cdr3_nt: TGCAGTGCGCCCCGGACTAGCGGAACCTACGAGCAGTACTTC
clone_size: .; j_call: TRBJ2-7; v_call: TRBV7-9; d_call: .; cdr3_aa: CASSDTGGEREQYF; cdr3_nt: TGTGCCAGCAGCGACACTGGAGGGGAACGCGAGCAGTACTTC
clone_size: .; j_call: TRBJ1-2; v_call: TRBV21-1; d_call: .; cdr3_aa: CASSGAGFTF; cdr3_nt: TGTGCCAGCAGCGGGGCAGGGTTCACCTTC
clone_size: few; j_call: TRBJ2-1; v_call: TRBV20-1; d_call: .; cdr3_aa: CSARAALSSYNEQFF; cdr3_nt: TGCAGTGCTAGAGCCGCGTTGAGCTCCTACAATGAGCAGTTCTTC
clone_size: few; j_call: TRBJ1-1; v_call: TRBV5-1; d_call: .; cdr3_aa: CASSLDGMNTEVFF; cdr3_nt: TGCGCCAGCAGCCTGGACGGAATGAACACTGAAGTTTTCTTT
clone_size: .; j_call: TRBJ2-7; v_call: TRBV5-1; d_call: TRBD2; cdr3_aa: CASSYIAGGTYEQYF; cdr3_nt: TGCGCCAGCAGCTACATAGCGGGAGGGACCTACGAGCAGTACTTC
clone_size: .; j_call: TRBJ2-7; v_call: TRBV7-9; d_call: .; cdr3_aa: CASSSTRSDPYEQYF; cdr3_nt: TGTGCCAGCAGCTCCACTCGGAGCGACCCCTACGAGCAGTACTTC
clone_size: .; j_call: TRBJ2-5; v_call: TRBV20-1; d_call: TRBD2; cdr3_aa: CSATSGQETQYF; cdr3_nt: TGCAGTGCTACTAGCGGACAAGAGACCCAGTACTTC
clone_size: few; j_call: TRBJ2-1; v_call: TRBV5-1; d_call: TRBD2; cdr3_aa: CASSLGPTSGAYNEQFF; cdr3_nt: TGCGCCAGCAGCTTGGGTCCGACTAGCGGGGCTTACAATGAGCAGTTCTTC
clone_size: many; j_call: TRBJ2-2; v_call: TRBV11-2; d_call: .; cdr3_aa: CASSLVRNTGELFF; cdr3_nt: TGTGCCAGCAGCTTAGTTCGAAACACCGGGGAGCTGTTTTTT
clone_size: .; j_call: TRBJ1-2; v_call: TRBV6-5; d_call: .; cdr3_aa: CASSYASGVEYGYTF; cdr3_nt: TGTGCCAGCAGTTACGCCTCAGGGGTTGAATATGGCTACACCTTC
clone_size: few; j_call: TRBJ1-1; v_call: TRBV20-1; d_call: TRBD1; cdr3_aa: CSARAGGWSEAFF; cdr3_nt: TGCAGTGCTAGAGCAGGGGGGTGGTCTGAAGCTTTCTTT
clone_size: few; j_call: TRBJ2-7; v_call: TRBV27; d_call: TRBD1; cdr3_aa: CASSFRGQGGHEQYF; cdr3_nt: TGTGCCAGCAGTTTCCGCGGACAGGGGGGTCACGAGCAGTACTTC
clone_size: .; j_call: TRBJ2-7; v_call: TRBV6-1; d_call: .; cdr3_aa: CASTKSQVGEQYF; cdr3_nt: TGTGCCAGCACCAAAAGTCAGGTCGGCGAGCAGTACTTC
clone_size: few; j_call: TRBJ2-1; v_call: TRBV9; d_call: .; cdr3_aa: CASSVVSTRSYNEQFF; cdr3_nt: TGTGCCAGCAGCGTAGTCTCGACTAGATCCTACAATGAGCAGTTCTTC
clone_size: few; j_call: TRBJ2-1; v_call: TRBV4-2; d_call: TRBD2; cdr3_aa: CASSQEARGGNEQFF; cdr3_nt: TGTGCCAGCAGCCAAGAAGCGCGGGGGGGCAATGAGCAGTTCTTC
clone_size: few; j_call: TRBJ2-7; v_call: TRBV6-5; d_call: .; cdr3_aa: CASSYPGSYEQYF; cdr3_nt: TGTGCCAGCAGTTACCCGGGTTCCTACGAGCAGTACTTC
clone_size: few; j_call: TRBJ2-3; v_call: TRBV5-1; d_call: TRBD2; cdr3_aa: CASSLDGSGGTQYF; cdr3_nt: TGCGCCAGCAGCTTGGATGGGTCGGGAGGTACGCAGTATTTT
clone_size: many; j_call: TRBJ2-3; v_call: TRBV7-2; d_call: .; cdr3_aa: CASSLALEPGTSTDTQYF; cdr3_nt: TGTGCCAGCAGCTTAGCGCTCGAACCAGGGACTAGCACAGATACGCAGTATTTT
clone_size: .; j_call: TRBJ2-3; v_call: TRBV7-3; d_call: TRBD2; cdr3_aa: CASSAPDPGLAGEADTQYF; cdr3_nt: TGTGCCAGCAGCGCCCCTGATCCGGGACTAGCGGGAGAGGCAGATACGCAGTATTTT
clone_size: .; j_call: TRBJ1-1; v_call: TRBV15; d_call: .; cdr3_aa: CATSIVYREMNTEAFF; cdr3_nt: TGTGCCACCAGCATAGTATACAGGGAGATGAACACTGAAGCTTTCTTT
clone_size: few; j_call: TRBJ2-7; v_call: TRBV18; d_call: .; cdr3_aa: CASSFSGTLSSYEQYF; cdr3_nt: TGTGCCAGCTCATTTTCCGGGACACTGAGCTCCTACGAGCAGTACTTC
clone_size: few; j_call: TRBJ1-4; v_call: TRBV2; d_call: TRBD1; cdr3_aa: CASSEYRGQGREKLFF; cdr3_nt: TGTGCCAGCAGTGAATATCGGGGACAGGGGCGTGAAAAACTGTTTTTT
clone_size: .; j_call: TRBJ2-1; v_call: TRBV3-1; d_call: TRBD2; cdr3_aa: CASSQASGGANEQFF; cdr3_nt: TGTGCCAGCAGCCAGGCTAGCGGGGGGGCAAATGAGCAGTTCTTC
clone_size: .; j_call: TRBJ2-1; v_call: TRBV19; d_call: TRBD2; cdr3_aa: CASSSPGGAVRDEQFF; cdr3_nt: TGTGCCAGTAGTAGCCCCGGGGGGGCCGTCAGGGATGAGCAGTTCTTC
clone_size: few; j_call: TRBJ1-1; v_call: TRBV29-1; d_call: .; cdr3_aa: CSVGTGSNTEAFF; cdr3_nt: TGCAGCGTTGGTACAGGGTCGAACACTGAAGCTTTCTTT
clone_size: .; j_call: TRBJ1-5; v_call: TRBV18; d_call: .; cdr3_aa: CASSPARVSNQPQHF; cdr3_nt: TGTGCCAGCTCACCAGCACGGGTATCCAATCAGCCCCAGCATTTT